The present TCR beta chain was sequenced within a study of beta chain features in type 1 diabetes. Across the whole study: Healthy donors and patients had similar age, gender and cell yields. The study, taken as a whole, reports: Within the patient group, naive, central memory and Treg TCRB repertoires appeared more similar to each other than within healthy donors. A possible short-template PCR bias applies equally to patients and controls. In all four CD4+ subsets, TCRB CDR3 length was significantly, moderately reduced in type 1 diabetes.

Sorting that relied on CD45RO/CCR7/CD25/CD127/CD95/CD27 yielded CD4+ naive, central memory, regulatory and stem cell-like memory cells. In regard to this clone: The antigen is not known.

The authors reverse transcribed all of the isolated RNA, so sequencing captured expressed TCRB transcripts. Method: immunoSEQ multiplex PCR; TCRdb's copy keeps in-frame clones and lacks some. The data show hundreds of thousands of clones, roughly 12% seen once. Trimming took 3 bases from V and 0 from J, leaving 12 bases between them. The CDR3 is 17 residues long. Germline CDR1 and CDR2: MNHEY and SMNVEV (reference sequence). The sequenced sample consisted of naive CD4+ T cells from blood. This TCR derives from a man younger than 35 with type 1 diabetes. The rearrangement joins TRBV27 to TRBJ2-6; a possible D gene is TRBD2 (5 bases). CDR3 sequence reads: CASSFWVGDSGANVLTF. The CDR3 DNA follows: TGTGCCAGCAGTTTTTGGGTGGGAGACTCTGGGGCCAACGTCCTGACTTTC.